Presented here are 20 T cell receptor beta chains from one specimen sequenced in a study of the immune and genomic landscape of osteosarcoma (dated by TCRdb to 2018 to 2020). The tumors sampled were post-treatment primary, local recurrence and metastasis specimens taken from patients with a poor prognosis. Libraries were made using the immunoSEQ multiplex PCR assay. As stored in TCRdb, this immuneACCESS dataset retains in-frame rearrangements with V and J assigned. A fraction of the clones does not appear; measured against another copy, unresolved V genes explain less than half of the discrepancy, and the remainder lacks a known reason. For this sample the table gives about 6,200 clones, of which around 68% were detected only once. Of the sample, 15% falls within the top ten clones. The sequencing sample was made of osteosarcoma tumor tissue from the lung. These receptors came from a human donor with osteosarcoma.

This clone was picked up a small number of times. This sequence joins TRBV6-5 and TRBJ1-1; D call uncertain. Trimming left V 4 bases short and J 5 bases short, with 5 bases between. The CDR3 sequence is 11 residues long. Germline values: CDR1 MNHEY, CDR2 SVGAGI. The CDR3: CASSSNTEAFF. CDR3 nucleotide sequence: TGTGCCAGCAGTTCGAATACTGAAGCTTTCTTT.

The CDR3 region is CATSRWGTGGGNTGELFF. CDR3 DNA sequence: TGTGCCACCAGCAGGTGGGGCACAGGGGGCGGGAACACCGGGGAGCTGTTTTTT. The J gene is TRBJ2-2, the V gene TRBV15; the match to TRBD1 covers 9 bases. This CDR3 is built from 18 residues. Germline loops: CDR1 LNHNV, CDR2 YYDKDF (reference sequence). V lost 3 bases, J lost 1 base, and 9 bases stayed unmatched.

Comment on this clone: Distinct nucleotide sequences in the sample also encode this CDR3. The chain is built from TRBV19 and TRBJ1-1; TRBD1 matches 8 bases. This CDR3 has 15 residues. Germline lookup yields CDR1 LNHDA and CDR2 SQIVND (reference sequence). J gave up 1 base and V 4 bases, and 5 bases lay outside the gene matches. The CDR3 sequence: CASSTSDRGNTEAFF. In DNA, the CDR3 is TGTGCCAGTAGTACTTCAGACAGGGGGAACACTGAAGCTTTCTTT.

This clone was counted a single time. V gene TRBV7-2 combines with J gene TRBJ2-1; 10 bases align to TRBD1. CDR3 length: 16 residues. From germline, CDR1 is SGHTA and CDR2 FQGNSA. The V gene end was trimmed by 5 bases and the J gene end by 6 bases; junction bases not matched to a gene: 10. The CDR3 DNA follows: TGTGCCAGCAGCAGCGACCGGGACAGGGGAGGCAATGAGCAGTTCTTC. Its translation: CASSSDRDRGGNEQFF.

The rearrangement uses TRBV7-2 and TRBJ2-1; 10 positions match TRBD2. Looked up from germline, CDR1 is SGHTA and CDR2 is FQGNSA. The CDR3 loop spans 15 amino acids. V trimming: 0 bases; J trimming: 9 bases; junction bases outside the gene matches: 5. This CDR3 is CASSLAVSGRPEQFF. The CDR3 nucleotides are TGTGCCAGCAGCTTAGCGGTTAGCGGGAGGCCTGAGCAGTTCTTC.

The J gene is TRBJ2-7, the V gene TRBV11-1, with 7 nucleotides matching TRBD1. V lost 1 base and J lost 0; bases outside the gene matches: 3. Germline V gene lookup returns CDR1 SGHAT and CDR2 FQDESV (reference sequence). This CDR3 is 15 amino acids long. The CDR3 sequence is CASSLEGQSSYEQYF. CDR3 nucleotides: TGTGCCAGCAGCTTAGAGGGACAGAGCTCCTACGAGCAGTACTTC.

The chain uses TRBV5-4 and TRBJ2-7; TRBD1 might be the D (6 bases). Deletions cut 4 bases from V and 6 bases from J, with 14 bases between. Germline CDR1 reads SGHNT; CDR2 reads YYREEE (reference sequence). The CDR3 is made up of 13 amino acids. The CDR3 DNA reads TGTGCCAGCAGCGGACCGGGGACACCCGAGCAGTACTTC. Its protein product is CASSGPGTPEQYF.

In this sample, this clone is medium-sized. The gene calls are TRBV7-2 and TRBJ2-1; weak D call: TRBD2 (6 bases). Germline CDR1 SGHTA, CDR2 FQGNSA. Trimming removed 7 bases at V and 8 bases at J, with 12 bases between. The CDR3 is 12 residues long. CDR3 nucleotides: TGTGCCAGCAACGGGTGGGGGGATGAGCAGTTCTTC. This sequence encodes CASNGWGDEQFF.

This clone was seen more than once but under ten times. The chain links TRBV15 to TRBJ2-5; D uncertain. V was trimmed by 0 bases and J by 5 bases, leaving 10 bases between them. CDR1 and CDR2 (germline): LNHNV, YYDKDF (reference sequence). This CDR3 is 14 amino acids long. The CDR3 reads CATSRDQGSETQYF. Written as DNA, the CDR3 is TGTGCCACCAGCAGAGATCAAGGGTCCGAGACCCAGTACTTC.

The gene calls are TRBV5-6 and TRBJ2-5; 14 positions match TRBD2. The germline CDR1 and CDR2 sequences are SGHDT and YYEEEE. The CDR3 sequence is 17 residues long. V shed 4 bases and J 3 bases; nucleotides not matched to a gene: 8. DNA of the CDR3: TGTGCCAGCAGCAGACTAGCGGGGGGGCCCAGGGAAGAGACCCAGTACTTC. It codes for CASSRLAGGPREETQYF. Supplemented by reference TRBV5-6 and TRBJ2-5, the full variable domain reads DAGVTQSPTHLIKTRGQQVTLRCSPKSGHDTVSWYQQALGQGPQFIFQYYEEEERQRGNFPDRFSGHQFPNYSSELNVNALLLGDSALYLCASSRLAGGPREETQYFGPGTRLLVL.

This clone showed up just once. The J gene is TRBJ2-2, the V gene TRBV29-1, with 8 positions matching TRBD1. Germline assignment: CDR1 SQVTM and CDR2 ANQGSEA. This CDR3 has 13 residues. J lost 5 bases, V lost 4 bases, and 3 bases had no gene match. The CDR3 DNA reads as TGCAGCGTTGGACAGGGGACGACCGGGGAGCTGTTTTTT. Translated: CSVGQGTTGELFF.

This clone has a handful of counts. The rearrangement uses TRBV28 and TRBJ1-3; D call uncertain. Looked up from germline, CDR1 is MDHEN and CDR2 is SYDVKM. This CDR3 spans 15 amino acids. Trimming left V 2 bases short and J 6 bases short, with 14 bases between. The CDR3 DNA follows: TGTGCCAGCAGTTTAAGGGTAGGAGTCCCAAACACCATATATTTT. It yields the protein CASSLRVGVPNTIYF.

This clone was recorded only once. This chain connects TRBV7-2 to TRBJ2-1, with 12 positions matching TRBD2. V lost 1 base, J lost 7 bases, and 5 bases stayed unmatched. CDR3 length: 16 amino acids. The germline V gene has CDR1 SGHTA and CDR2 FQGNSA. The CDR3 DNA is TGTGCCAGCAGCTTAGAACTAGCGGGAGGTGGGAATGAGCAGTTCTTC. Protein: CASSLELAGGGNEQFF.

This clone is large by share. The chain has TRBV27 and TRBJ1-1, with D uncertain. The CDR3 sequence is 12 residues long. Germline values: CDR1 MNHEY, CDR2 SMNVEV (reference sequence). V gave up 6 bases and J gave up 4 bases, with 9 bases separating them. The CDR3 nucleotides read TGTGCCAGCAGGGCGAGTAGCACTGAAGCTTTCTTT. Encoded protein: CASRASSTEAFF.

The CDR3 here is CASSLEGIAGRYNEQFF. CDR3 DNA: TGTGCCAGCAGCTTAGAGGGGATAGCGGGGCGTTACAATGAGCAGTTCTTC. The chain is built from TRBV11-2 and TRBJ2-1; 8 bases agree with TRBD2. Germline-derived CDR1 and CDR2 are SGHAT and FQNNGV. The CDR3 totals 17 residues. The V gene end was trimmed by 0 bases and the J gene end by 4 bases; junction bases not matched to a gene: 8. Drawing the rest from reference TRBV11-2 and TRBJ2-1, the complete variable domain is EAGVAQSPRYKIIEKRQSVAFWCNPISGHATLYWYQQILGQGPKLLIQFQNNGVVDDSQLPKDRFSAERLKGVDSTLKIQPAKLEDSAVYLCASSLEGIAGRYNEQFFGPGTRLTVL.

The chain joins TRBV6-5 to TRBJ1-5; D is undetermined. With 5 bases removed from V and 4 bases from J, the gap between germline ends came to 6 bases. Germline values: CDR1 MNHEY, CDR2 SVGAGI. This CDR3 comprises 12 residues. This CDR3 is CASSKWNQPQHF. Written as DNA, the CDR3 is TGTGCCAGCAGTAAATGGAATCAGCCCCAGCATTTT.

This sequence joins TRBV30 and TRBJ2-7; TRBD1 agrees at 7 bases. Germline loops: CDR1 GTSNPN, CDR2 SVGIG (reference sequence). V was pared by 5 bases and J by 9 bases, with 13 bases of the junction left unmatched. There are 13 residues in the CDR3. This CDR3 is CAWAGQVLRGQYF. CDR3 in DNA: TGTGCCTGGGCCGGACAGGTACTACGAGGGCAGTACTTC.

The chain uses TRBV7-2 and TRBJ2-3; 7 bases agree with TRBD2. Looked up from germline, CDR1 is SGHTA and CDR2 is FQGNSA. The CDR3 is 15 amino acids. After removal of 3 bases from V and 2 bases from J, the junction contained 5 bases not matched to a gene. The chain's CDR3 is CASSFAGLNTDTQYF. The CDR3 coding sequence is TGTGCCAGCAGCTTTGCGGGACTAAACACAGATACGCAGTATTTT.

This clone was detected only a few times. The V gene is TRBV6-6, the J gene TRBJ1-1; no definite D call. Trimming stripped 2 bases from V and 2 bases from J, with 6 bases between. Looked up from germline, CDR1 is MNHNY and CDR2 is SVGAGI (reference sequence). This CDR3 has 13 amino acids. Written as DNA, the CDR3 is TGTGCCAGCAGTTACGGTATTAACACTGAAGCTTTCTTT. It translates to CASSYGINTEAFF.

This chain joins TRBV27 and TRBJ2-1, with TRBD2 as a possible D gene (5 bases). Germline-derived CDR1 and CDR2 are MNHEY and SMNVEV (reference sequence). The CDR3 contains 13 residues. Trimming removed 0 bases from V and 12 bases from J, with 12 bases in between. This CDR3 is CASSLSGPGTQFF. The CDR3 DNA follows: TGTGCCAGCAGTTTATCCGGGCCGGGAACGCAGTTCTTC.